This TCR beta chain was profiled in a study of T cell repertoires in cytomegalovirus infection. Turning to the study itself: Indicated by public TCR beta signatures were CMV infection and matching HLA type. Whole-study findings and limits: What dominated the ex vivo response were HLA-C-restricted CMV-specific TCR beta clonotypes. Adding up the frequency of public TCR beta families identified people who carried CMV plus the relevant HLA.

MiXCR, run by TCRdb on the reads, gives a single entry per CDR3 protein. The sample consists of about 60,000 distinct CDR3 sequences, 33% of them appearing once. This clonotype showed up just a few times. The target antigen is unknown. The CDR3 has 15 amino acids. The V gene lost 0 bases and the J gene lost 2 bases, with 12 bases spanning the gap. Germline V gene lookup returns CDR1 SGHRS and CDR2 YFSETQ. The specimen sequenced was PBMCs, sequenced either directly or after in vitro stimulation (not recorded which). The source is a human donor in good health (CMV status not recorded). Some clones in this sample may be carry-over from other donors' samples. V is TRBV5-1 and J is TRBJ2-7; D may be TRBD1 or TRBD2 (6 bases each). The CDR3 reads CASSLAGDITYEQYF. The DNA for the CDR3 is TGCGCCAGCAGCTTGGCGGGGGACATCACCTACGAGCAGTACTTC.